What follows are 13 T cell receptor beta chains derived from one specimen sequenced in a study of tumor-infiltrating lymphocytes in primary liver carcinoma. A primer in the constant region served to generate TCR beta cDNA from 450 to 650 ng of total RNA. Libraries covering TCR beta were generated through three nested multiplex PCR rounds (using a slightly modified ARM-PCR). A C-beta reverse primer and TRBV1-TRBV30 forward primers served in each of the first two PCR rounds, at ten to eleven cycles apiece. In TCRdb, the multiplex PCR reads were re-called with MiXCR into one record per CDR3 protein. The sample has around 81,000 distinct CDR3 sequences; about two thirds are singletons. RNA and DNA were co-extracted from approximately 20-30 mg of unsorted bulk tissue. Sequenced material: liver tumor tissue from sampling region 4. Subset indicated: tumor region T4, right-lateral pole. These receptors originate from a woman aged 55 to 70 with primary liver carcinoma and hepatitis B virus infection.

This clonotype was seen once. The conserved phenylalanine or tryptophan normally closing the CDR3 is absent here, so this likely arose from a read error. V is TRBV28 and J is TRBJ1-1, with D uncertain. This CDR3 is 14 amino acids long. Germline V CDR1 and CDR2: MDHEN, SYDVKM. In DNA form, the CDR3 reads TGTGCCAGCAGTTTAGAACAGCTTAACATTGAAGCTTTCCTT. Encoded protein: CASSLEQLNIEAFL.

CDR3 coding DNA: TGTGTCGGCAGCTCAAGGACAGGGCCCACTGAAGCTTTCTTT. It is translated as CVGSSRTGPTEAFF. V and J are TRBV5-4 and TRBJ1-1; 8 positions agree with TRBD1. Germline V gene data show CDR1 as SGHNT and CDR2 as YYREEE (reference sequence). The CDR3 is 14 amino acids.

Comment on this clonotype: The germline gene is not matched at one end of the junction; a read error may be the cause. This CDR3 reads CASNSDSGSNQPQHF. CDR3 DNA sequence: TGTGCTAGCAACTCCGACAGTGGTAGCAATCAGCCTCAGCATTTT. V and J are TRBV11-2 and TRBJ1-5; a weak D match, TRBD1 (5 bases). This CDR3 spans 15 amino acids. Germline CDR1 and CDR2: SGHAT and FQNNGV.

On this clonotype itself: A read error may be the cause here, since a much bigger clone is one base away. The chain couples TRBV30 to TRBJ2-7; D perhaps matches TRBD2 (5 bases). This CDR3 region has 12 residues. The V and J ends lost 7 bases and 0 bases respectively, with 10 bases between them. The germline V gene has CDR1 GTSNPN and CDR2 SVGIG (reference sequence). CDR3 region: CALRAYSYEQYF. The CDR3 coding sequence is TGTGCCTTGAGGGCCTACTCCTACGAGCAGTACTTC.

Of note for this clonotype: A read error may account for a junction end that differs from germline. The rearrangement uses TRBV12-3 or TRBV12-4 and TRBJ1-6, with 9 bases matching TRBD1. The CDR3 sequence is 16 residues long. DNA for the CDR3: TGTGCCAGCAGCACCAGGTTAGGGACAGGGAATTCACCCCCCCACTTT. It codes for CASSTRLGTGNSPPHF.

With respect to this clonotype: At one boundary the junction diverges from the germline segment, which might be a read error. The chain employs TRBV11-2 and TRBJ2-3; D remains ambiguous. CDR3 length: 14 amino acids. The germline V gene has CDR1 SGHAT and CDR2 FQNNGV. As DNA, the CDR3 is TGTGCCAGCAGCATGGGGTTTCCCAGAGATACGCGGTATTTT. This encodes CASSMGFPRDTRYF.

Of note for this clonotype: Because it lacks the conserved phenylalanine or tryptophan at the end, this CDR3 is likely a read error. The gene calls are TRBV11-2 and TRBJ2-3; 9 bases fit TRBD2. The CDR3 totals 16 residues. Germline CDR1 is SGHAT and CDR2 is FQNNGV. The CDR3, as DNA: TGTGCCGGCAGCTTAGTGCGACTAGCGGTGACGGATACGCAGTATTTA. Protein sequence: CAGSLVRLAVTDTQYL.

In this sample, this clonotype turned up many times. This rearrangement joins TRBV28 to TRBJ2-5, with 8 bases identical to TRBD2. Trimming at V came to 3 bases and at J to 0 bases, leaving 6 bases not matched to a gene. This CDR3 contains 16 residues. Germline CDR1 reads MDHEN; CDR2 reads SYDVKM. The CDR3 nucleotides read TGTGCCAGCAGTTTCCAGCGGGGGACGTACCAAGAGACCCAGTACTTC. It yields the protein CASSFQRGTYQETQYF.

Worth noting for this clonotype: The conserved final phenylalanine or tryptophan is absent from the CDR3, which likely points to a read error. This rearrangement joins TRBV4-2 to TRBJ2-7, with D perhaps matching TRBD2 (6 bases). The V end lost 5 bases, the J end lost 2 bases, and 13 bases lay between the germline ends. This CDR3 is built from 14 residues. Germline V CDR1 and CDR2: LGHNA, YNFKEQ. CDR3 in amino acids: CASSGGGRPYEQYI. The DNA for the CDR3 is TGTGCCAGCAGCGGGGGTGGGAGGCCCTACGAGCAGTACATC.

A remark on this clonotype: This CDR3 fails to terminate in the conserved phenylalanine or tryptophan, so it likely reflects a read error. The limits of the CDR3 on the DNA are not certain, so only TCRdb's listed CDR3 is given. This chain's CDR3 is CASSEVGTLPDY. The chain links TRBV6-1 to TRBJ1-1; the table's D call, TRBD1, was not checked against the DNA. Counting both end residues, the CDR3 totals 12 amino acids. The germline CDR1 and CDR2 sequences are MNHNS and SASEGT.

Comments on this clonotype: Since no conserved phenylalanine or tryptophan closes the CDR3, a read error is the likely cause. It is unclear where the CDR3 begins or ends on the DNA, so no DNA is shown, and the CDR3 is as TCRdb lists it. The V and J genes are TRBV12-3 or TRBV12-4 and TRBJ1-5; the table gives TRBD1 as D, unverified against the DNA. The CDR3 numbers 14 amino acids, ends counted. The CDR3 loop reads CASRTGYGHQPQHY.

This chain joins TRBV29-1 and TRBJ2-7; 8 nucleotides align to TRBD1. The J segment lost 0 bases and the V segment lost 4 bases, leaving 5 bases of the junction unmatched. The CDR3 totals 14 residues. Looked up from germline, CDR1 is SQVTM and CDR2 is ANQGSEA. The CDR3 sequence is CSVAGTGSSYEQYF. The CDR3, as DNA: TGCAGCGTTGCCGGGACAGGCAGCTCCTACGAGCAGTACTTC.

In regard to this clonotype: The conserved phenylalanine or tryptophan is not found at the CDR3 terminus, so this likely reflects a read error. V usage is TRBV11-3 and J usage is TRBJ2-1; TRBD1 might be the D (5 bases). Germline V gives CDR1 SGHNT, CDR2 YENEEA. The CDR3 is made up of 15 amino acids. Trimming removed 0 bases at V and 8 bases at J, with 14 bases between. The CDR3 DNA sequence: TGTGCCAGCAGCTTAGAGGGCAGGGCTCTCGATGAGCAGTTCCTC. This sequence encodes CASSLEGRALDEQFL.